The rows below give T cell receptor beta chains drawn from one sample of a study of human T cells and chemical hapten exposure. TCRdb re-analysed the RACE reads in MiXCR, keeping a single row per CDR3 protein. This table has 280,000 or so distinct CDR3 sequences, around 7% appearing once. Source: whole blood, taken in connection with sensitization to the hapten diphenylcyclopropenone (DPC). Every receptor here comes from a man between 18 and 29 years old with alopecia areata. Some clones in this sample may be carry-over from other donors' samples. The CDR3 runs from the conserved cysteine through the conserved F or W. The order of the fields is clone size, J gene, D gene, V gene, CDR3 protein, CDR3 DNA. A D gene is named only where the DNA matches it firmly. Size values are once, few and many counts, or a class for expanded clones, and some rows have none.

>few|TRBJ2-3|-|TRBV7-3
CASSRSGGRTDTQYF
TGTGCCAGCAGCCGGAGTGGGGGGAGAACAGATACGCAGTATTTT
>-|TRBJ2-7|-|TRBV28
CASSRTTSYEQYF
TGTGCCAGCAGTAGGACAACCTCCTACGAGCAGTACTTC
>many|TRBJ1-2|-|TRBV10-3
CAISGGGGGYTF
TGTGCCATCAGTGGCGGTGGAGGCGGCTACACCTTC
>-|TRBJ2-2|TRBD1|TRBV7-8
CASSRSYRDRNTGELFF
TGTGCCAGCAGCCGATCCTACCGGGACAGGAACACCGGGGAGCTGTTTTTT
>few|TRBJ2-2|-|TRBV5-1
CASRGGYGTGELFF
TGCGCCAGCAGAGGGGGTTATGGCACCGGGGAGCTGTTTTTT
>many|TRBJ2-5|-|TRBV28
CASRTLVGVEETQYF
TGTGCCAGCCGAACTTTGGTGGGGGTAGAAGAGACCCAGTACTTC
>-|TRBJ2-2|-|TRBV12-3/TRBV12-4
CASSFKNKPTGELFF
TGTGCCAGCAGTTTCAAAAATAAACCCACCGGGGAGCTGTTTTTT
>-|TRBJ2-2|TRBD2|TRBV4-3
CASSPPASGRLAGELFF
TGCGCCAGCAGCCCTCCGGCTAGCGGGAGATTGGCCGGGGAGCTGTTTTTT
>many|TRBJ2-6|TRBD2|TRBV27
CASSSRTSYLRSGANVLTF
TGTGCCAGCAGTTCCCGGACTAGCTACCTTCGCTCTGGGGCCAACGTCCTGACTTTC
>many|TRBJ1-3|TRBD1|TRBV10-3
CAISMTGVTGNTIYF
TGTGCCATCAGTATGACAGGGGTGACTGGAAACACCATATATTTT
>few|TRBJ2-3|-|TRBV5-1
CASRSRGHHTDTQYF
TGCGCCAGCAGAAGCCGCGGACACCACACAGATACGCAGTATTTT
>-|TRBJ2-7|-|TRBV7-3
CASSLTPGREQYF
TGTGCCAGCAGCTTAACCCCTGGCAGGGAGCAGTACTTC
>few|TRBJ2-7|-|TRBV6-2/TRBV6-3
CASSYDQRVSSYEQYF
TGTGCCAGCAGTTACGATCAGCGGGTAAGCTCCTACGAGCAGTACTTC
>few|TRBJ1-2|-|TRBV4-1
CASSQGPQGGSYGYTF
TGCGCCAGCAGCCAAGGTCCCCAGGGAGGGTCCTATGGCTACACCTTC
>many|TRBJ2-3|-|TRBV7-2
CASKRGDADTQYF
TGTGCCAGCAAAAGGGGGGATGCAGATACGCAGTATTTT
>-|TRBJ2-2|TRBD2|TRBV28
CASSIPGGGTGELFF
TGTGCCAGCAGTATCCCCGGGGGGGGGACCGGGGAGCTGTTTTTT
>many|TRBJ2-3|-|TRBV5-6
CASSSGPYTDTQYF
TGTGCCAGCAGTTCCGGGCCCTACACAGATACGCAGTATTTT
>few|TRBJ2-1|-|TRBV12-5
CASGLVPSGAETQNEQFF
TGTGCTAGTGGTTTGGTACCCTCCGGGGCGGAAACCCAGAATGAGCAGTTCTTC
>many|TRBJ1-2|-|TRBV29-1
CSVGPRAQGSGYTF
TGCAGCGTTGGCCCCAGGGCGCAGGGCTCCGGCTACACCTTC
>many|TRBJ2-1|TRBD1|TRBV6-2/TRBV6-3
CASSWGQGTQWEQFF
TGTGCCAGCAGCTGGGGACAGGGGACCCAATGGGAGCAGTTCTTC
>few|TRBJ1-1|TRBD1|TRBV10-3
CATGGITLNTEAFF
TGTGCCACAGGGGGGATTACCTTGAACACTGAAGCTTTCTTT
>-|TRBJ2-7|TRBD1|TRBV7-3
CASSPGTGGKGEQYF
TGTGCCAGCAGCCCGGGGACAGGGGGAAAAGGCGAGCAGTACTTC
>few|TRBJ2-2|-|TRBV11-3
CASSLGGDDGELFF
TGTGCCAGCAGCTTAGGAGGGGATGACGGGGAGCTGTTTTTT
>-|TRBJ2-7|TRBD1|TRBV5-6
CASSSPGQGAGEQYF
TGTGCCAGCAGCTCACCGGGACAGGGGGCTGGAGAGCAGTACTTC
>few|TRBJ2-4|-|TRBV12-3/TRBV12-4
CASSPTHREDIQYF
TGTGCCAGCAGTCCCACCCACAGGGAGGACATTCAGTACTTC
>few|TRBJ2-7|TRBD2|TRBV29-1
CSVVPGGGPTYEQYF
TGCAGCGTTGTTCCCGGCGGGGGGCCAACCTACGAGCAGTACTTC
>-|TRBJ1-4|-|TRBV28
CASSSGTTPEKLFF
TGTGCCAGCAGTTCAGGGACAACTCCTGAAAAACTGTTTTTT
>many|TRBJ2-7|-|TRBV6-2/TRBV6-3
CASGGGTYEQYF
TGTGCCAGCGGTGGAGGTACCTACGAGCAGTACTTC
>few|TRBJ1-1|-|TRBV27
CASSLFSQGTNTEAFF
TGTGCCAGCAGTTTATTCAGTCAGGGGACGAACACTGAAGCTTTCTTT
>-|TRBJ2-3|TRBD2|TRBV10-3
CAVGSGATDTQYF
TGTGCCGTCGGGAGCGGGGCCACAGATACGCAGTATTTT
>few|TRBJ2-4|-|TRBV7-8
CASSLARGKNIQYF
TGTGCCAGCAGCTTAGCGCGCGGTAAAAACATTCAGTACTTC
>few|TRBJ2-1|TRBD2|TRBV29-1
CSVAGLAGEYSYNEQFF
TGCAGCGTGGCGGGACTAGCGGGGGAATACTCCTACAATGAGCAGTTCTTC
>-|TRBJ1-1|-|TRBV7-2
CASSLIPRYRNTEAFF
TGTGCCAGCAGCTTAATCCCTAGGTATCGGAACACTGAAGCTTTCTTT
>-|TRBJ2-1|TRBD2|TRBV7-2
CASSLGGTTDNEQFF
TGTGCCAGCAGCTTAGGAGGGACTACCGACAATGAGCAGTTCTTC
>many|TRBJ1-1|TRBD1|TRBV7-2
CASSLVGQGSANTEAFF
TGTGCCAGCAGCTTAGTGGGACAGGGGTCGGCGAACACTGAAGCTTTCTTT
>many|TRBJ2-4|-|TRBV6-2/TRBV6-3
CASSPQVTEENIQYF
TGTGCCAGCAGTCCACAGGTGACTGAGGAAAACATTCAGTACTTC